This T cell receptor (beta chain) was sequenced for a study of blood T cell repertoires in COVID-19. Across the whole study: In each case, the material was cDNA or gDNA derived from T cells, B-cell-depleted T cells, or PBMCs.

Those who participated ranged in age from roughly 18 to 100 years and resided in around 22 US areas. This clone was observed once. TCRdb's table, derived via immunoSEQ multiplex PCR, lists solely in-frame clones and lacks some. This table holds approximately 200,000 clones, about 90% found once. V lost 3 bases and J lost 1; bases outside the gene matches: 8. Germline V gene sequence: CDR1 MNHEY, CDR2 SVGAGI. This CDR3 is 16 amino acids long. This chain links TRBV6-5 with TRBJ1-1; 7 bases are shared with TRBD1. This sequence was found in a man aged 25-45 years who had recovered from COVID-19. Sequencing was done on a sample of PBMCs or T cells enriched from blood (not recorded which). In DNA form, the CDR3 reads TGTGCCAGCAGTTATCTCCTCCAGGGGGGGAACACTGAAGCTTTCTTT. It encodes CASSYLLQGGNTEAFF.